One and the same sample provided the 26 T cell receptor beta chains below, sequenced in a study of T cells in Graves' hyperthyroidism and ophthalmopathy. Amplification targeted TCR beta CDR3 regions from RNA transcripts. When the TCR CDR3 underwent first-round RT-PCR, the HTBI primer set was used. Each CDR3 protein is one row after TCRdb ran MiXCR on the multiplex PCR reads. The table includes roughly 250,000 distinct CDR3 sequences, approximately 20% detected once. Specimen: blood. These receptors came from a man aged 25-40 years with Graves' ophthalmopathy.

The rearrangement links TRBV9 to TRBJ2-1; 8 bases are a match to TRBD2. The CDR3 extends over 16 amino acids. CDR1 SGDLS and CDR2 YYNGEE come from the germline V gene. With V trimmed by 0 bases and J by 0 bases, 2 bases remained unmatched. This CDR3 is CASSVGTSGSYNEQFF. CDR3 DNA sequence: TGTGCCAGCAGCGTAGGTACTAGCGGCTCCTACAATGAGCAGTTCTTC.

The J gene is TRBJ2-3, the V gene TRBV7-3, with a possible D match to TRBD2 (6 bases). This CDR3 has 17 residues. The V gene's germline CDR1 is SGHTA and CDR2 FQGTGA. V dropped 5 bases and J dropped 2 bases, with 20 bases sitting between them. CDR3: CASSRVGGGGPTDTQYF. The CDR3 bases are TGTGCCAGCAGCCGCGTGGGTGGGGGAGGTCCCACAGATACGCAGTATTTT.

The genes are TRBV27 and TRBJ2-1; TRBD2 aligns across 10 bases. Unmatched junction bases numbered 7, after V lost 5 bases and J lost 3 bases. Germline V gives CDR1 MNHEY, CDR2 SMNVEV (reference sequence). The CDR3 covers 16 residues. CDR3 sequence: CASSPFASGSYNEQFF. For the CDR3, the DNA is TGTGCCAGCAGTCCGTTCGCTAGCGGGAGCTACAATGAGCAGTTCTTC.

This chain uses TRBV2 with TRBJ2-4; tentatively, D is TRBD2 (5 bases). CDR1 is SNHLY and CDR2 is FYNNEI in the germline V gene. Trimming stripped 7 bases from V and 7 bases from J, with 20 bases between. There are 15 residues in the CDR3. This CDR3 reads CASNLIWQPGNIQYF. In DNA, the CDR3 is TGTGCCAGCAATCTCATTTGGCAGCCGGGGAACATTCAGTACTTC.

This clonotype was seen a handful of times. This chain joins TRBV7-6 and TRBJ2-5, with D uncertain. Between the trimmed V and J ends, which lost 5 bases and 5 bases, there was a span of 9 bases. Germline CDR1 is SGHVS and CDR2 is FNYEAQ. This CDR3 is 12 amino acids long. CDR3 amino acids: CASSLTRETQYF. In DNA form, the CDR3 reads TGTGCCAGCAGCCTTACTCGGGAGACCCAGTACTTC.

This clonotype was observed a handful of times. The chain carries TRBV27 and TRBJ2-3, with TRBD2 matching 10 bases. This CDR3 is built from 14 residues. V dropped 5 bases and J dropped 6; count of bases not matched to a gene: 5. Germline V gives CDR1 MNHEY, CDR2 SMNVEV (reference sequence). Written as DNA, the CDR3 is TGTGCCAGCAGTAGGACTAGCGGTATGGATACGCAGTATTTT. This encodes CASSRTSGMDTQYF.

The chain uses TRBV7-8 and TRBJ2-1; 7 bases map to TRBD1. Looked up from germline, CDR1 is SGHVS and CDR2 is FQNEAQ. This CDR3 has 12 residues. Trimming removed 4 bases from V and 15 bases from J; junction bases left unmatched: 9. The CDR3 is CASSWDRDSRFF. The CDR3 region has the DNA TGTGCCAGCAGCTGGGACCGGGACAGTCGGTTCTTC.

This CDR3 reads CASRGYGDTQYF. The CDR3 DNA is TGTGCCAGCAGGGGATATGGCGATACGCAGTATTTT. The chain links TRBV6-1 to TRBJ2-3; D unclear. The V and J ends lost 6 bases and 6 bases respectively, with 10 bases between them. Germline assignment: CDR1 MNHNS and CDR2 SASEGT. The CDR3 contains 12 residues.

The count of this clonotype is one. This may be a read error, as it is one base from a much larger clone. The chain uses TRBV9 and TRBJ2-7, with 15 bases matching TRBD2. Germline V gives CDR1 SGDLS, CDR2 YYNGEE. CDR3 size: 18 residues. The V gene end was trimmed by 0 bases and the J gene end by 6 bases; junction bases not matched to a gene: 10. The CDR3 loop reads CASSVAPGLAGGTCEQYF. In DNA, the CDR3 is TGTGCCAGCAGCGTAGCCCCCGGACTAGCGGGAGGGACCTGCGAGCAGTACTTC. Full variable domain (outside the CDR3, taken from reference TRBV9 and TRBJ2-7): DSGVTQTPKHLITATGQRVTLRCSPRSGDLSVYWYQQSLDQGLQFLIQYYNGEERAKGNILERFSAQQFPDLHSELNLSSLELGDSALYFCASSVAPGLAGGTCEQYFGPGTRLTVT.

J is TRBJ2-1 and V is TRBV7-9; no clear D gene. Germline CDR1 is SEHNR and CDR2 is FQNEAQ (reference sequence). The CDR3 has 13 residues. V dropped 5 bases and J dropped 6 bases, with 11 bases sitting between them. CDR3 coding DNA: TGTGCCAGCAGCCCGCCCAGGTTCAATGAGCAGTTCTTC. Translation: CASSPPRFNEQFF. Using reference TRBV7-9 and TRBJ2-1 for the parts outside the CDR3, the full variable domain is DTGVSQNPRHKITKRGQNVTFRCDPISEHNRLYWYRQTLGQGPEFLTYFQNEAQLEKSRLLSDRFSAERPKGSFSTLEIQRTEQGDSAMYLCASSPPRFNEQFFGPGTRLTVL.

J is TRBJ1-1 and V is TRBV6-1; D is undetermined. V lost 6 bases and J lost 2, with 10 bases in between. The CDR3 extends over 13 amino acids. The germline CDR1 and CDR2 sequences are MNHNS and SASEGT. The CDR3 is CASSADVNTEAFF. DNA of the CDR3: TGTGCCAGCAGCGCTGACGTCAACACTGAAGCTTTCTTT.

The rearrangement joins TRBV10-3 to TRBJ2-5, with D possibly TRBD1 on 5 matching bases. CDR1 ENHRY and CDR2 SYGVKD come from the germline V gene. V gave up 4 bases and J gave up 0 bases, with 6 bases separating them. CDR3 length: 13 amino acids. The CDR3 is CAISAQDQETQYF. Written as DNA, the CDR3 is TGTGCCATCAGTGCACAGGACCAAGAGACCCAGTACTTC.

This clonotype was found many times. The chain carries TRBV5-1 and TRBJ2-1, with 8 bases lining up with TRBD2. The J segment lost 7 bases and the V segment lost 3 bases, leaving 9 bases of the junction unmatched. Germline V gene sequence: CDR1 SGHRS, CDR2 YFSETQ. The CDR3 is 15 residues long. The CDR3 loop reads CASSSEGLGGNEQFF. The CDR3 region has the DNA TGCGCCAGCAGCTCGGAGGGACTAGGAGGAAATGAGCAGTTCTTC.

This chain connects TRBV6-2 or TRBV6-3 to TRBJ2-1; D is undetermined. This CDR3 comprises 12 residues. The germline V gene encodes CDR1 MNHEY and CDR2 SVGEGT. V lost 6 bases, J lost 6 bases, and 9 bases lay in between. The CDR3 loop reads CASSPNSNEQFF. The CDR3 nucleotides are TGTGCCAGCAGCCCCAACTCCAATGAGCAGTTCTTC.

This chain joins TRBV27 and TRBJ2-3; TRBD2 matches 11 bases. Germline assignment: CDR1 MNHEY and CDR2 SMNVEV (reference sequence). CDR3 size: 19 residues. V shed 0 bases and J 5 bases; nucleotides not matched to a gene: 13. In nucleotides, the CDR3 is TGTGCCAGCAGTTTATCGGCGGGACTAGCGGCCCCCATAATAGATACGCAGTATTTT. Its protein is CASSLSAGLAAPIIDTQYF.

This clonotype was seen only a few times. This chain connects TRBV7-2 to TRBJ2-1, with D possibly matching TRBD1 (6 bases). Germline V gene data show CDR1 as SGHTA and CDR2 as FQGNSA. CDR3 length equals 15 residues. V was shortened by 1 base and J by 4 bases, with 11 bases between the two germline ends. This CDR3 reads CASSLVRGGYNEQFF. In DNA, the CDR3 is TGTGCCAGCAGCTTAGTCCGAGGGGGTTACAATGAGCAGTTCTTC.

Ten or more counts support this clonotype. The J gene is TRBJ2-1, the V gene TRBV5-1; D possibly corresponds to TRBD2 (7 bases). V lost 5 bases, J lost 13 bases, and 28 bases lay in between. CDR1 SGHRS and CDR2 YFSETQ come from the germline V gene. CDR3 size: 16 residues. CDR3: CASRLGGREFRSQQFF. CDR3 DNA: TGCGCCAGCAGATTAGGGGGGCGGGAGTTCCGAAGCCAACAGTTCTTC. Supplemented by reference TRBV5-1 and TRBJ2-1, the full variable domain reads KAGVTQTPRYLIKTRGQQVTLSCSPISGHRSVSWYQQTPGQGLQFLFEYFSETQRNKGNFPGRFSGRQFSNSRSEMNVSTLELGDSALYLCASRLGGREFRSQQFFGPGTRLTVL.

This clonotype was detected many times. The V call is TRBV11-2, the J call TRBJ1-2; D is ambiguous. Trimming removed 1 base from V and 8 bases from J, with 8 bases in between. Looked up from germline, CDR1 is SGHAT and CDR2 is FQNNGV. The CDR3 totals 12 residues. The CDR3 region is CASSLAGYGYTF. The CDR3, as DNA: TGTGCCAGCAGCTTAGCGGGGTACGGCTACACCTTC.

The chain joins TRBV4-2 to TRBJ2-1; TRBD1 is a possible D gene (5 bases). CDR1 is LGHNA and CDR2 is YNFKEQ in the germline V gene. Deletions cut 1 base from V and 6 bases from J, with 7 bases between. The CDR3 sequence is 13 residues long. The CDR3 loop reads CASSQVGVNEQFF. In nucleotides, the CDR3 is TGTGCCAGCAGCCAAGTAGGGGTCAATGAGCAGTTCTTC.

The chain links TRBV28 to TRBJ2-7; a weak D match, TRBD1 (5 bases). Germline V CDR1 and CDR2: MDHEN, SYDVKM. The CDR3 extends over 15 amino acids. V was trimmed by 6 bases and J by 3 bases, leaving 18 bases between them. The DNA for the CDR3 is TGTGCCAGCAGAGAGGCAGGGTACTTTCTCTACGAGCAGTACTTC. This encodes CASREAGYFLYEQYF.

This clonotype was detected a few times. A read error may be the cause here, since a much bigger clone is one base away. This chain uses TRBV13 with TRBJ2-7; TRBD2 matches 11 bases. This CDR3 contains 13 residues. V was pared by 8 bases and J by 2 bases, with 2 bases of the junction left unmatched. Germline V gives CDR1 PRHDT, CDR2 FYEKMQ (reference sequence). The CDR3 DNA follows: TGTGCCAGCGGGGGACTAGCGGCCTACGAGCAGTACTTC. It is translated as CASGGLAAYEQYF.

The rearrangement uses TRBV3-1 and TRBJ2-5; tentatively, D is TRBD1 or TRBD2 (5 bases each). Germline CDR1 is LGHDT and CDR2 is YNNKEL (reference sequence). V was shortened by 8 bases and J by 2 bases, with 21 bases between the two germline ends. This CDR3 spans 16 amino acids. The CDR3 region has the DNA TGTGCCAGCTCACCACCTTCAGGGACCCATCAAGAGACCCAGTACTTC. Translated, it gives CASSPPSGTHQETQYF.

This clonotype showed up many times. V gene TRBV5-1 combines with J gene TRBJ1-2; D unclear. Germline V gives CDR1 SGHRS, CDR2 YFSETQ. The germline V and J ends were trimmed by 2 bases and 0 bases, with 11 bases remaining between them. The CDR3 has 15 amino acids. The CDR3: CASSFIGSTNYGYTF. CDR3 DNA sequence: TGCGCCAGCAGCTTCATAGGCAGCACTAACTATGGCTACACCTTC.

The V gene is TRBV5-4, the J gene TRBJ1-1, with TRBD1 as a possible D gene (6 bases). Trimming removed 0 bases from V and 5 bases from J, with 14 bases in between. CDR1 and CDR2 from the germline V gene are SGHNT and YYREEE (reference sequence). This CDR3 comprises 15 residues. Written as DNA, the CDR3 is TGTGCCAGCAGCTTGGTAGGGGGGGCAGTGACTGAAGCTTTCTTT. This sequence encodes CASSLVGGAVTEAFF.

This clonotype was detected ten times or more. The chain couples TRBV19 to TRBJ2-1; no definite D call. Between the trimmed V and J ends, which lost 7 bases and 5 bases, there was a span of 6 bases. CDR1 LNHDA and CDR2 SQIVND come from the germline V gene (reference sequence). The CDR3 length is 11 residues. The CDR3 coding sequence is TGTGCCAGTATCTGGAACAATGAGCAGTTCTTC. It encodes CASIWNNEQFF.

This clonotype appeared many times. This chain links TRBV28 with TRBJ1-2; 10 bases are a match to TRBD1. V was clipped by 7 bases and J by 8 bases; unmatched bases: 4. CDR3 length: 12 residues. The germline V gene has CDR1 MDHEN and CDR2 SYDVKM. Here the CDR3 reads CASTDRGRGYTF. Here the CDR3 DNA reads TGTGCCAGCACAGACAGGGGGCGAGGCTACACCTTC.